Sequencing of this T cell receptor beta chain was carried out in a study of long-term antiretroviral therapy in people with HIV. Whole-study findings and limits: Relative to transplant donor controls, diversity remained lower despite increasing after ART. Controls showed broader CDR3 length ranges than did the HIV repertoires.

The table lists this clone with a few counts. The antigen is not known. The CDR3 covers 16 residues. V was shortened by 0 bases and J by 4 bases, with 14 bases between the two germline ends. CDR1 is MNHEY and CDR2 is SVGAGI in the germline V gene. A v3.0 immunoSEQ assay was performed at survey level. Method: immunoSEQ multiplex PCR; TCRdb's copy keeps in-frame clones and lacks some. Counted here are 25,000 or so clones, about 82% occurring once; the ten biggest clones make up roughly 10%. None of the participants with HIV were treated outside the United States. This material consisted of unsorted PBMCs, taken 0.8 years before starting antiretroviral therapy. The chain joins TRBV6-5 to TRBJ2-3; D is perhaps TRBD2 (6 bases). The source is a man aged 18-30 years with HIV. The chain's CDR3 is CASSYSSGASADTQYF. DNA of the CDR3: TGTGCCAGCAGTTACTCGTCCGGGGCTAGCGCAGATACGCAGTATTTT.